This TCR beta chain was recovered during a study of Ad26.COV2.S vaccination and SARS-CoV-2 variants. Using immunoSEQ multiplex PCR, the repertoire was profiled, and TCRdb retains in-frame clones only, with some absent. The sample consists of approximately 460,000 clones, roughly nine tenths of them appearing once. V was trimmed by 4 bases and J by 8 bases, leaving 17 bases between them. There are 15 residues in the CDR3. Germline V gene data show CDR1 as LNHDA and CDR2 as SQIVND (reference sequence). The treatment was: some 20 received Ad26.COV2.S at low or high dose, single or two shots; about 5 received placebo; per-sample allocation not given. Sampling took place 63 days after the first vaccine or placebo injection.

Sequencing was performed on peripheral blood, taken in a trial of Ad26.COV2.S vaccine versus placebo. This chain links TRBV19 with TRBJ2-2, with unresolved D. The receptor's source is a person between 18 and 65 years old who received the Ad26.COV2.S COVID-19 vaccine or a placebo. In nucleotides, the CDR3 is TGTGCCAGTAGTACCCCCTCCCTAGGTCGTGGGGAGCTGTTTTTT. This sequence encodes CASSTPSLGRGELFF.